The present T cell receptor beta chain was sequenced within a study of blood T cell repertoires in COVID-19. Assay: immunoSEQ multiplex PCR; the TCRdb copy retains only in-frame clones and omits some. The sample includes approximately 260,000 clones, about 80% of them seen just once. V shed 2 bases and J 6 bases; nucleotides not matched to a gene: 6. The CDR3 length is 14 residues. CDR1 and CDR2 from the germline V gene are SGHRS and YFSETQ. This TCR came from a woman older than 75 with active or convalescent COVID-19. The specimen was peripheral blood. This chain joins TRBV5-1 and TRBJ1-2, with 8 bases identical to TRBD1. The CDR3 is CASSFLGQDNGYTF. The CDR3 DNA reads as TGCGCCAGCAGCTTCCTGGGACAGGACAATGGCTACACCTTC.